This passage covers 29 T cell receptor beta chains from one sample sequenced in a study of pediatric ulcerative colitis. The protocol was immunoSEQ multiplex PCR, while the TCRdb copy is restricted to in-frame clones and leaves out a portion. The table lists roughly 64,000 clones, about 90% of them singletons. The sample taken for sequencing was blood. The receptors here all came from a boy aged 5-17 years with severe ulcerative colitis.

This chain joins TRBV25-1 and TRBJ2-3, with D possibly TRBD1 on 5 matching bases. Germline lookup yields CDR1 MGHDK and CDR2 SYGVNS. CDR3 size: 15 residues. The ends were cut back, 6 bases at V and 3 bases at J, with 16 bases in the middle. The DNA of the CDR3 is TGTGCCAGCAGACACTACGGGCCAGGGACAGATACGCAGTATTTT. Translation gives CASRHYGPGTDTQYF.

V gene TRBV19 combines with J gene TRBJ2-3; D not certain. V was pared by 3 bases and J by 3 bases, with 13 bases between. The CDR3 has 15 residues. In germline, CDR1 is LNHDA, CDR2 SQIVND (reference sequence). The CDR3 here is CASSMVTQATDTQYF. The CDR3, as DNA: TGTGCCAGTAGTATGGTCACACAAGCGACAGATACGCAGTATTTT.

The rearrangement links TRBV30 to TRBJ2-5; either TRBD1 or TRBD2 may supply D (5 bases each). Germline V gives CDR1 GTSNPN, CDR2 SVGIG (reference sequence). Trimming shortened V by 5 bases and J by 0 bases, and 16 bases separated the two germline ends. The CDR3 is 15 amino acids. The CDR3 spells CAWLGGEGYQETQYF. The DNA of the CDR3 is TGTGCCTGGCTAGGAGGTGAGGGGTACCAAGAGACCCAGTACTTC.

This clone was detected only once. This chain connects TRBV4-2 to TRBJ2-7; D unresolved. The CDR3 contains 16 residues. Germline V gene lookup returns CDR1 LGHNA and CDR2 YNFKEQ. V shed 0 bases and J shed 4 bases, with 16 bases lying between them. For the CDR3, the DNA is TGTGCCAGCAGCCAAGATAGAGATGGACCGTTATACGAGCAGTACTTC. Residues: CASSQDRDGPLYEQYF.

The V gene is TRBV6-1, the J gene TRBJ1-5, with D possibly matching TRBD1 (5 bases). This CDR3 region has 14 residues. The V and J ends lost 8 bases and 6 bases respectively, with 17 bases between them. Germline loops: CDR1 MNHNS, CDR2 SASEGT. As DNA, the CDR3 is TGTGCCAGCGGGGACCTAACAGTTAGTCAGCCCCAGCATTTT. The encoded protein is CASGDLTVSQPQHF.

The chain employs TRBV4-1 and TRBJ2-7; D ambiguous. The CDR3 contains 14 residues. The germline V and J ends were trimmed by 0 bases and 2 bases, with 8 bases remaining between them. The germline CDR1 and CDR2 sequences are MGHRA and YSYEKL. CDR3 loop: CASSQEPGPYEQYF. CDR3 in DNA: TGCGCCAGCAGCCAAGAGCCAGGCCCCTACGAGCAGTACTTC.

The chain recombines TRBV28 with TRBJ2-7, with D possibly TRBD2 on 6 matching bases. The CDR3 length is 15 residues. Germline CDR1 MDHEN, CDR2 SYDVKM. V dropped 3 bases and J dropped 0 bases, with 12 bases sitting between them. The CDR3 DNA sequence: TGTGCCAGCAGTTTGGGTGAGCGGGTCTCCTACGAGCAGTACTTC. As protein: CASSLGERVSYEQYF.

The V gene is TRBV2, the J gene TRBJ1-2; no definite D call. V dropped 8 bases and J dropped 5 bases, with 12 bases sitting between them. Germline V gene sequence: CDR1 SNHLY, CDR2 FYNNEI. This CDR3 spans 12 amino acids. Here the CDR3 reads CASHLTGYGYTF. The CDR3 bases are TGTGCCAGCCACCTGACGGGGTATGGCTACACCTTC. The full variable domain, completed using reference TRBV2 and TRBJ1-2, is EPEVTQTPSHQVTQMGQEVILRCVPISNHLYFYWYRQILGQKVEFLVSFYNNEISEKSEIFDDQFSVERPDGSNFTLKIRSTKLEDSAMYFCASHLTGYGYTFGSGTRLTVV.

This chain links TRBV30 with TRBJ2-7; D is unclear. Germline loops: CDR1 GTSNPN, CDR2 SVGIG (reference sequence). Trimming removed 2 bases at V and 3 bases at J, with 14 bases between. CDR3 length: 14 amino acids. This CDR3 is CAWSLGQLSYEQYF. CDR3 in DNA: TGTGCCTGGAGTCTAGGGCAGCTGAGCTACGAGCAGTACTTC.

The chain carries TRBV4-1 and TRBJ2-2; 8 nucleotides agree with TRBD2. The ends lost 4 bases at V and 2 bases at J; junction bases unmatched: 6. The CDR3 is 16 residues long. Germline CDR1 MGHRA, CDR2 YSYEKL. Written as DNA, the CDR3 is TGCGCCAGCAGCCGAGGGGGACTAGTTAACACCGGGGAGCTGTTTTTT. This translates into CASSRGGLVNTGELFF.

The chain recombines TRBV30 with TRBJ1-1; D gene uncertain. V lost 6 bases to trimming and J lost 0 bases, with 11 bases between them. The CDR3 runs to 13 residues. Germline V CDR1 and CDR2: GTSNPN, SVGIG (reference sequence). The CDR3 DNA sequence: TGTGCCTGTCTAGGGCCCATGAACACTGAAGCTTTCTTT. As protein: CACLGPMNTEAFF.

CDR3 amino acids: CASSFSERPEELGEQFF. The DNA for the CDR3 is TGTGCCAGCAGCTTTTCCGAGCGGCCGGAGGAGTTAGGTGAGCAGTTCTTC. This chain joins TRBV7-6 and TRBJ2-1, with D possibly matching TRBD2 (5 bases). Trimming pared 3 bases from V and 9 bases from J, leaving 24 bases between. The germline gives CDR1 SGHVS, CDR2 FNYEAQ. The CDR3 sequence is 17 residues long.

This clone is a singleton in its sample. The chain joins TRBV7-9 to TRBJ2-7; 14 bases line up with TRBD2. CDR1 SEHNR and CDR2 FQNEAQ come from the germline V gene (reference sequence). CDR3 length: 17 amino acids. The V and J ends lost 5 bases and 2 bases, in that order; junction bases with no gene match: 8. The CDR3: CASSSEGLAGDPYEQYF. The CDR3 bases are TGTGCCAGCAGCAGTGAGGGACTAGCGGGAGATCCCTACGAGCAGTACTTC.

The chain combines TRBV9 with TRBJ2-5; 13 nucleotides align to TRBD2. CDR3 length equals 16 residues. The J segment lost 2 bases and the V segment lost 4 bases, leaving 5 bases of the junction unmatched. From germline, CDR1 is SGDLS and CDR2 YYNGEE. This CDR3 reads CASSFGTSGAQETQYF. The CDR3 nucleotides read TGTGCCAGCAGCTTTGGGACTAGCGGGGCACAAGAGACCCAGTACTTC.

The chain combines TRBV5-6 with TRBJ2-7; 8 bases line up with TRBD1. The J segment lost 12 bases and the V segment lost 4 bases, leaving 15 bases of the junction unmatched. Per germline, CDR1 SGHDT and CDR2 YYEEEE. CDR3 length: 14 residues. CDR3 nucleotides: TGTGCCAGCAGCCCAACCTCAGGGGGCGGGAAGAGGTACTTC. Its translation: CASSPTSGGGKRYF.

This clone is a singleton in its sample. The rearrangement joins TRBV2 to TRBJ2-2; 8 positions agree with TRBD1. The CDR3 length is 15 residues. The J segment lost 6 bases and the V segment lost 8 bases, leaving 11 bases of the junction unmatched. CDR1 and CDR2 from the germline V gene are SNHLY and FYNNEI. CDR3 residues: CASADGRGLAGELFF. The CDR3 DNA sequence: TGTGCCAGCGCCGATGGCAGGGGGCTCGCCGGGGAGCTGTTTTTT.

This chain uses TRBV11-2 with TRBJ2-3, with 9 bases lining up with TRBD2. Germline V CDR1 and CDR2: SGHAT, FQNNGV. With 6 bases clipped from V and 4 bases from J, the junction kept 14 bases outside the gene matches. This CDR3 is built from 17 residues. This CDR3 reads CASSRGVAGAGSDTQYF. The CDR3 coding sequence is TGTGCCAGCAGTCGTGGGGTAGCGGGAGCGGGTTCAGATACGCAGTATTTT.

The genes are TRBV7-3 and TRBJ2-1; TRBD2 aligns across 11 bases. This CDR3 has 18 amino acids. Germline V gene sequence: CDR1 SGHTA, CDR2 FQGTGA. V shed 2 bases, J shed 9 bases, and the junction held 15 bases outside the gene matches. The CDR3 DNA reads as TGTGCCAGCAGCTTATCGGGACAGACGACTAGCGGGACAAGTGAGCAGTTCTTC. Translation: CASSLSGQTTSGTSEQFF.

The V and J genes are TRBV29-1 and TRBJ1-3; maybe TRBD1 (6 bases). Germline values: CDR1 SQVTM, CDR2 ANQGSEA. The CDR3 consists of 14 residues. V gave up 6 bases and J gave up 3 bases, with 15 bases separating them. The CDR3 spells CSVLTGGFGNTIYF. For the CDR3, the DNA is TGCAGCGTCCTGACAGGAGGGTTTGGAAACACCATATATTTT.

The gene calls are TRBV7-6 and TRBJ1-1; TRBD1 might be the D (6 bases). There are 14 residues in the CDR3. Germline CDR1 reads SGHVS; CDR2 reads FNYEAQ. V was cut by 3 bases and J by 5 bases, with 13 bases left in between. The CDR3 region has the DNA TGTGCCAGCAGCTTGATGGGGGCGCAAACTGAAGCTTTCTTT. Translating it yields CASSLMGAQTEAFF.

The V gene is TRBV2, the J gene TRBJ1-2; TRBD1 might be the D (6 bases). Germline V gene data show CDR1 as SNHLY and CDR2 as FYNNEI. This CDR3 is built from 15 residues. Trimming left V 6 bases short and J 3 bases short, with 17 bases between. The CDR3 region is CASRRDMGADYGYTF. The DNA for the CDR3 is TGTGCCAGCAGGAGGGACATGGGGGCGGACTATGGCTACACCTTC.

The chain employs TRBV25-1 and TRBJ1-1, with TRBD1 matching 9 bases. Germline V gives CDR1 MGHDK, CDR2 SYGVNS. There are 15 residues in the CDR3. The V gene end was trimmed by 6 bases and the J gene end by 0 bases; junction bases not matched to a gene: 5. The CDR3 sequence: CASRRTGGLNTEAFF. As DNA, the CDR3 is TGTGCCAGCAGGAGAACAGGGGGCTTGAACACTGAAGCTTTCTTT.

The chain recombines TRBV7-2 with TRBJ2-3; D is unresolved. Trimming left V 9 bases short and J 5 bases short, with 12 bases between. This CDR3 has 12 residues. CDR1 SGHTA and CDR2 FQGNSA come from the germline V gene. The CDR3 coding sequence is TGTGCCAGTGGGCGACCGCGAGATACGCAGTATTTT. Protein: CASGRPRDTQYF.

The genes are TRBV10-3 and TRBJ2-3, with 7 bases lining up with TRBD1. Germline assignment: CDR1 ENHRY and CDR2 SYGVKD. J was trimmed by 2 bases and V by 0 bases; bases with no gene match: 2. The CDR3 covers 15 residues. CDR3 residues: CAISESGTVTDTQYF. The CDR3 nucleotides are TGTGCCATCAGTGAGTCGGGGACAGTCACAGATACGCAGTATTTT.

The chain carries TRBV30 and TRBJ1-2, with a weak D call TRBD1 (5 bases). Trimming shortened V by 4 bases and J by 7 bases, and 16 bases separated the two germline ends. The CDR3 is made up of 13 amino acids. Per germline, CDR1 GTSNPN and CDR2 SVGIG (reference sequence). The CDR3 protein is CAWTPGTLSGYTF. The DNA of the CDR3 is TGTGCCTGGACCCCCGGGACCCTCAGTGGCTACACCTTC.

The chain joins TRBV30 to TRBJ2-1; D is uncertain. The CDR3 is made up of 15 amino acids. The germline CDR1 and CDR2 sequences are GTSNPN and SVGIG (reference sequence). V lost 0 bases, J lost 0 bases, and 9 bases lay in between. CDR3 in amino acids: CAWSVDSYSYNEQFF. The CDR3 DNA is TGTGCCTGGAGTGTGGATTCTTACTCCTACAATGAGCAGTTCTTC.

The chain recombines TRBV7-9 with TRBJ2-7, with 9 positions matching TRBD2. V lost 5 bases and J lost 4; bases outside the gene matches: 6. The CDR3 runs 14 residues. CDR1 SEHNR and CDR2 FQNEAQ come from the germline V gene (reference sequence). Here the CDR3 DNA reads TGTGCCAGCAGCCCTGGACTAGCGCCTTACGAGCAGTACTTC. Translating it yields CASSPGLAPYEQYF.

This chain joins TRBV25-1 and TRBJ2-1; 9 bases are shared with TRBD2. The CDR3 covers 16 residues. The germline V gene encodes CDR1 MGHDK and CDR2 SYGVNS. J gave up 7 bases and V 1 base, and 8 bases lay outside the gene matches. DNA of the CDR3: TGTGCCAGCAGTGAATTGGCGGGAGGGCCGGAGAATGAGCAGTTCTTC. This sequence encodes CASSELAGGPENEQFF.

J is TRBJ2-2 and V is TRBV7-9, with unresolved D. The CDR3 has 14 residues. With 7 bases removed from V and 5 bases from J, the gap between germline ends came to 14 bases. Germline V gives CDR1 SEHNR, CDR2 FQNEAQ (reference sequence). The CDR3 DNA is TGTGCCAGCACCTTTAGTAGTTTAACCGGGGAGCTGTTTTTT. Amino acids: CASTFSSLTGELFF.